This TCR beta chain was found in a study of control samples from healthy donors and cancer patients. Germline CDR1 is SGHTA and CDR2 is FQGTGA. The CDR3 spans 14 residues. Trimming shortened V by 5 bases and J by 5 bases, and 13 bases separated the two germline ends. The protocol was immunoSEQ multiplex PCR, while the TCRdb copy is restricted to in-frame clones and leaves out a portion. There are more than 120,000 clones in the sample; around 90% occur only once, and roughly 3.2% lies in the top ten. The V and J genes are TRBV7-3 and TRBJ2-1, with D perhaps given as TRBD1 or TRBD2 (5 bases each). The sample consisted of blood. The TCR sequence derives from a man aged 25-40 years in good health. The CDR3 loop reads CASSPGTNNNEQFF. DNA of the CDR3: TGTGCCAGCAGCCCAGGGACGAACAACAATGAGCAGTTCTTC.